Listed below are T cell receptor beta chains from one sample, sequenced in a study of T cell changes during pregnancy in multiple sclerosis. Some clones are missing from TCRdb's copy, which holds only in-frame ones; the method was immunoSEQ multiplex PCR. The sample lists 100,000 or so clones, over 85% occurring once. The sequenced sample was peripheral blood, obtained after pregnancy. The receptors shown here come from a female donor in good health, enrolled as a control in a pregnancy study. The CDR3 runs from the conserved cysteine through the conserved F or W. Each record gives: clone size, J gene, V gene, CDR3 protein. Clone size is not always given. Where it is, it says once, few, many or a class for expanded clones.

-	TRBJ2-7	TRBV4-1	CASSQDRGASYEQYF
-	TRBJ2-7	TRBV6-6	CASSDTGTAYEQYF
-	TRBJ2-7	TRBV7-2	CASSFRQYSYEQYF
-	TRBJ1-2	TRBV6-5	CASSYRDRGLRGYTF
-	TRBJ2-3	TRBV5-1	CASSRGGTSAQYF
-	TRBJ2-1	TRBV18	CASSRSGSNEQFF
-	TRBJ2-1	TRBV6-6	CASSQRRGDEQFF
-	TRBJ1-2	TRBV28	CASAGTGYGYTF
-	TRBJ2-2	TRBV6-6	CASIGQGDNTGELFF
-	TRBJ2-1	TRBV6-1	CASSERENNEQFF
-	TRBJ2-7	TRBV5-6	CASSFGLAGASYEQYF
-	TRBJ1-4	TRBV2	CASSLSGGDPKLFF
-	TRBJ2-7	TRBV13	CASSTDHEQYF
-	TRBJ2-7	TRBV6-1	CASIMGQKSYEQYF
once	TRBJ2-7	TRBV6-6	CASKSNYEQYF
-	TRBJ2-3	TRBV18	CASSPGAAVVRTDTQYF
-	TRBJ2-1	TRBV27	CASSFGLAKSNEQFF
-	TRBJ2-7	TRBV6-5	CASSYGAARYEQYF
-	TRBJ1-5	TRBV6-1	CASSEWTEGNQPQHF
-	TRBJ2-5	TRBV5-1	CASSTGTSGVGETQYF
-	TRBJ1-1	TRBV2	CASSEAGGRTEAFF
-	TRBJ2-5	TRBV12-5	CASGLGDSVQETQYF
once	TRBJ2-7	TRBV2	CASSGEGEQYF
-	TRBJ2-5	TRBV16	CASSSQGDETQYF
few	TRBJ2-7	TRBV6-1	CASSEEFGEIYEQYF
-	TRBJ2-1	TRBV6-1	CASSLRSSYNEQFF
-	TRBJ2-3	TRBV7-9	CASSPRGGTDTQYF
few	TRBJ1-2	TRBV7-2	CASTYTGTPERNYGYTF
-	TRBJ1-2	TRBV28	CASRLQGSYGYTF
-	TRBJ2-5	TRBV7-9	CASSSTSGRTQETQYF